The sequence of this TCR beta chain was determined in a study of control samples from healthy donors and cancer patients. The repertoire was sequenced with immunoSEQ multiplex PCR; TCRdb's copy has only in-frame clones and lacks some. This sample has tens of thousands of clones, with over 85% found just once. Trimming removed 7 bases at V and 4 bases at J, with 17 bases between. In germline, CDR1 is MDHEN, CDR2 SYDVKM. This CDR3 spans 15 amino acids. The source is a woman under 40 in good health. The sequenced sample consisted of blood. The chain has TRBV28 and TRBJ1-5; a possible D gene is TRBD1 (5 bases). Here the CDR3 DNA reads TGTGCCAGCACCCTAGCGGGGCAGCCGAATCAGCCCCAGCATTTT. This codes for CASTLAGQPNQPQHF.